The 9 T cell receptor beta chains below all came from one sample that was sequenced in a study of T cells expressing NK-cell markers. TCRdb re-called the 5' RACE reads and catalogs CDR3 proteins one per entry, DNA excluded. The sample data list about 110,000 distinct CDR3 sequences. The sample consisted of blood T cells: a sorted CD56 or NKG2C T cell subset, CD4+ or CD8+ T cells, or bulk PBMC T cells (not recorded which). The receptors originated from a woman aged 18-70 years in good health.

The rearrangement links TRBV7-2 to TRBJ2-1; TCRdb's assignment of TRBD1 cannot be checked, as there is no DNA. This CDR3 is 14 amino acids long. Germline V gives CDR1 SGHTA, CDR2 FQGNSA. The chain's CDR3 is CASSSGTGWYEQFF. The full variable domain, rest sourced from reference TRBV7-2 and TRBJ2-1, is GAGVSQSPSNKVTEKGKDVELRCDPISGHTALYWYRQSLGQGLEFLIYFQGNSAPDKSGLPSDRFSAERTGGSVSTLTIQRTQQEDSAVYLCASSSGTGWYEQFFGPGTRLTVL.

V gene TRBV7-9 combines with J gene TRBJ2-3; there is no DNA to check the TCRdb D call of TRBD2. The CDR3 extends over 15 amino acids. Germline V gives CDR1 SEHNR, CDR2 FQNEAQ (reference sequence). The chain's CDR3 is CASSSSGPGTDTQYF.

The chain links TRBV4-1 to TRBJ1-2; TCRdb names TRBD1, which stays unverified in the absence of DNA. Germline loops: CDR1 MGHRA, CDR2 YSYEKL. The CDR3 is 15 residues long. The CDR3 loop is CASSPVESTDYGYTF.

The chain is built from TRBV11-2 and TRBJ2-1; TCRdb outputs TRBD1, but without DNA this stays unchecked. Germline CDR1 is SGHAT and CDR2 is FQNNGV. The CDR3 sequence is 16 residues long. This CDR3 reads CASSSINSGGHNEQFF. The whole variable domain, filled in from reference TRBV11-2 and TRBJ2-1, reads EAGVAQSPRYKIIEKRQSVAFWCNPISGHATLYWYQQILGQGPKLLIQFQNNGVVDDSQLPKDRFSAERLKGVDSTLKIQPAKLEDSAVYLCASSSINSGGHNEQFFGPGTRLTVL.

The chain joins TRBV20-1 to TRBJ2-7; TCRdb calls TRBD2, which cannot be checked without DNA. Per germline, CDR1 DFQATT and CDR2 SNEGSKA (reference sequence). The CDR3 extends over 17 amino acids. CDR3 amino acids: CSADGLAELGNSYEQYF.

This chain links TRBV12-5 with TRBJ1-1; no DNA is available, so the TRBD1 call from TCRdb remains unchecked. The CDR3 extends over 17 amino acids. The germline CDR1 and CDR2 sequences are LGHNT and FRNRAP. CDR3 loop: CASGLVRHPRVHTEAFF.

V usage is TRBV6-2 or TRBV6-3 and J usage is TRBJ2-7. In germline, CDR1 is MNHEY, CDR2 SVGEGT. The CDR3 sequence is 14 residues long. CDR3 residues: CASSYPGGPYEQYF.

The gene calls are TRBV6-6 and TRBJ2-7; the D call from TCRdb, TRBD1, cannot be confirmed without DNA. Germline V gives CDR1 MNHNY, CDR2 SVGAGI (reference sequence). This CDR3 has 13 residues. Here the CDR3 reads CASDRGDYYEQYF.

The rearrangement joins TRBV29-1 to TRBJ2-2; TCRdb's D gene call, TRBD2, goes unchecked for lack of DNA. Germline V gene lookup returns CDR1 SQVTM and CDR2 ANQGSEA. This CDR3 is built from 15 residues. CDR3 amino acids: CSAPLGGLNTGELFF.